The sample holds many counts of the clone carrying this T cell receptor beta chain. What it binds is not known. The V and J ends lost 5 bases and 5 bases respectively, with 15 bases between them. The CDR3 loop spans 14 amino acids. The sample is drawn from a study of neurological immune-mediated disorders. Template-switch 5'RACE cDNA synthesis added a 10-nucleotide unique molecular identifier. MiXCR, run by TCRdb on the 5' RACE reads, gives a single entry per CDR3 protein. The sample has 45,000 to 55,000 distinct CDR3 sequences, under 13% seen once. Overall study findings and caveats: Private repertoires in all groups were suggested, as expanded clones shared no CDR3 amino acid sequences across subjects.

This clonotype originated in a woman in her forties with HTLV-1-associated myelopathy (HAM/TSP). The rearrangement links TRBV12-3 or TRBV12-4 to TRBJ2-5, with D perhaps matching TRBD1 (6 bases). Sequenced: PBMCs. CDR3 residues: CASSPTGLPETQYF. In nucleotides, the CDR3 is TGTGCCAGCAGTCCGACAGGTCTTCCGGAGACCCAGTACTTC.